This T cell receptor beta chain was documented in a study of T cell changes during pregnancy in multiple sclerosis. This CDR3 is 15 amino acids long. Germline V gives CDR1 SGHRS, CDR2 YFSETQ. V lost 4 bases and J 4 bases, leaving 16 bases between the germline ends. Some clones are missing from TCRdb's copy, which holds only in-frame ones; the method was immunoSEQ multiplex PCR. In the table there are 50,000 or so clones, about nine tenths of which are singletons. V gene TRBV5-1 combines with J gene TRBJ2-3; D possibly corresponds to TRBD2 (7 bases). Source: CD4+ T cells from peripheral blood mononuclear cells, taken in the second trimester of pregnancy. This TCR was sampled from a female donor with multiple sclerosis, enrolled in a pregnancy study. The CDR3 loop is CASSPSGGGADTQYF. The DNA of the CDR3 is TGCGCCAGCAGCCCCTCGGGGGGCGGGGCAGATACGCAGTATTTT.